The sequence of this T cell receptor beta chain was determined in a study of beta chain features in type 1 diabetes. Study-level findings and limits: In all four CD4+ subsets, TCRB CDR3 length was significantly, moderately reduced in type 1 diabetes.

The authors reverse transcribed all of the isolated RNA, so sequencing captured expressed TCRB transcripts. The repertoire was sequenced with immunoSEQ multiplex PCR; TCRdb's copy has only in-frame clones and lacks some. Here the sample spans 150,000 to 200,000 clones, roughly 8% being singletons. CDR1 and CDR2 from the germline V gene are SGHNT and YYREEE (reference sequence). CDR3 size: 12 residues. V shed 0 bases and J shed 7 bases, with 7 bases lying between them. The sample holds a few counts of this clone. Antigen: not known. The chain combines TRBV5-4 with TRBJ1-1; no clear D. The TCR comes from a woman aged 40 to 50 with type 1 diabetes. The sample consisted of central memory CD4+ T cells from blood. CDR3 DNA sequence: TGTGCCAGCAGCTTGGTAGAGGATGAAGCTTTCTTT. Translated, it gives CASSLVEDEAFF.